One and the same sample provided the 25 T cell receptor beta chains below, sequenced in a study of spatial heterogeneity in lung cancer. General study results and limits: Tumor mutation count correlated with how many alpha and beta TCRs expanded intratumorally.

Documented time point: sample taken at primary tumor resection. Their antigen targets remain unknown. MiXCR was run by TCRdb on the 5' RACE reads, yielding one entry per CDR3 protein. The table records approximately 6,800 distinct CDR3 sequences, around 13% of them present only once. The sample was lung tumor tissue, taken at surgery. The receptor set was obtained from a male donor with early-stage non-small cell lung cancer.

This clonotype is classed as medium-sized. This beta chain represents an off-target read in a library built for alpha chains; its size is of limited meaning. CDR3 in DNA: TGTGCCAGCATGGTACCGGGACAGGGCTCCTACGAGCAGTACTTC. Encoded protein: CASMVPGQGSYEQYF. The J gene is TRBJ2-7, the V gene TRBV28; 9 bases line up with TRBD1. J was trimmed by 0 bases and V by 7 bases; bases with no gene match: 7. The CDR3 is 15 residues long. Germline-derived CDR1 and CDR2 are MDHEN and SYDVKM.

This clonotype appeared many times. Being off target in a library aimed at alpha chains, this beta chain has a size of little meaning. The gene calls are TRBV6-1 and TRBJ2-3, with D possibly matching TRBD1 (5 bases). The germline gives CDR1 MNHNS, CDR2 SASEGT. V was pared by 3 bases and J by 4 bases, with 11 bases between. This CDR3 has 14 amino acids. The CDR3 loop is CASSDTLGADTQYF. Written as DNA, the CDR3 is TGTGCCAGCAGTGACACCTTAGGGGCAGATACGCAGTATTTT.

In its sample, this clonotype was seen many times. Since it is a stray read in a library aimed at alpha chains, this beta chain has a size that is not meaningful. The chain links TRBV10-3 to TRBJ1-3; D not resolved. V was shortened by 7 bases and J by 3 bases, with 7 bases between the two germline ends. Germline CDR1 reads ENHRY; CDR2 reads SYGVKD. The CDR3 has 12 residues. The CDR3 is CAITEGGNTIYF. As DNA, the CDR3 is TGTGCCATCACCGAGGGTGGAAACACCATATATTTT.

In its sample, this clonotype was seen many times. The junction shows a germline mismatch at one end, possibly a read error. Within a library made for alpha chains, this beta chain is off target, and its count is uninformative. The chain recombines TRBV6-1 with TRBJ1-1; D is uncertain. Germline V CDR1 and CDR2: MNHNS, SASEGT. This CDR3 region has 13 residues. The CDR3 loop is CASTLGVNTEAFF. The DNA of the CDR3 is TGTGCCAGCACTCTTGGAGTGAACACTGAAGCCTTCTTT.

This clonotype was seen many times. A library prepared for alpha chains yielded this beta chain as an off-target read; its size is of little meaning. The V call is TRBV28, the J call TRBJ2-7, with D possibly matching TRBD1 (6 bases). CDR1 and CDR2 from the germline V gene are MDHEN and SYDVKM. Trimming stripped 7 bases from V and 3 bases from J, with 7 bases between. The CDR3 loop spans 11 amino acids. Here the CDR3 reads CASTQGYEQYV. The DNA of the CDR3 is TGTGCCAGCACACAGGGCTACGAGCAGTACGTC.

This clonotype showed up many times. Being off target in a library aimed at alpha chains, this beta chain has a size of little meaning. The chain combines TRBV7-9 with TRBJ2-7; 8 bases line up with TRBD2. This CDR3 is built from 19 residues. With V trimmed by 5 bases and J by 3 bases, 21 bases remained unmatched. Germline V CDR1 and CDR2: SEHNR, FQNEAQ (reference sequence). The CDR3 sequence: CASSPLPGLAGRGGYEQYF. In nucleotides, the CDR3 is TGTGCCAGCAGCCCCCTACCCGGACTAGCCGGACGAGGCGGCTACGAGCAGTACTTC.

This clonotype is termed medium-sized. A library prepared for alpha chains yielded this beta chain as an off-target read; its size is of little meaning. V and J are TRBV6-5 and TRBJ1-2; 9 bases fit TRBD1. Germline CDR1 MNHEY, CDR2 SVGAGI. With 5 bases clipped from V and 5 bases from J, the junction kept 3 bases outside the gene matches. The CDR3 has 13 residues. CDR3 sequence (DNA): TGTGCCAGCAGTCCGACAGGGGGGTATGGCTACACCTTC. Its protein product is CASSPTGGYGYTF.

This clonotype was seen repeatedly, ten times or more. As an off-target read in a library built for alpha chains, this beta chain has a frequency of little significance. V usage is TRBV7-9 and J usage is TRBJ2-4, with D possibly being TRBD1 (5 bases). V lost 1 base and J lost 0, with 13 bases in between. Germline values: CDR1 SEHNR, CDR2 FQNEAQ (reference sequence). The CDR3 extends over 17 amino acids. CDR3 protein: CASSLDTGWKAKNIQYF. The CDR3 region has the DNA TGTGCCAGCAGCTTAGACACAGGCTGGAAAGCCAAAAACATTCAGTACTTC.

In its sample, this clonotype was seen many times. In a library made to pick up alpha chains, this beta chain is a stray read with a size that means little. The gene calls are TRBV7-2 and TRBJ2-3, with 10 bases identical to TRBD2. Germline CDR1 is SGHTA and CDR2 is FQGNSA. This CDR3 region has 16 residues. V lost 4 bases, J lost 4 bases, and 8 bases stayed unmatched. As DNA, the CDR3 is TGTGCCAGCAGCTGGGCTAGCGGGAGTACACCAGATACGCAGTATTTT. It encodes CASSWASGSTPDTQYF.

Details on this clonotype: This beta chain lies outside the target of a library built for alpha chains; its clone size means little. The CDR3, as DNA: TGTGCCAGCAGACACGCTCCCGGCTACACCTTC. Translated, it gives CASRHAPGYTF. The chain combines TRBV27 with TRBJ1-2; no clear D gene. Trimming took 6 bases from V and 8 from J, leaving 10 bases between them. The CDR3 loop spans 11 amino acids. CDR1 and CDR2 from the germline V gene are MNHEY and SMNVEV (reference sequence).

This clonotype is judged medium-sized. The library was designed around alpha chains, so this beta chain is a stray read whose abundance carries little weight. The chain couples TRBV28 to TRBJ1-1; 7 bases fit TRBD1. The CDR3 is 15 residues long. Germline V gene lookup returns CDR1 MDHEN and CDR2 SYDVKM. V lost 5 bases, J lost 3 bases, and 9 bases stayed unmatched. CDR3 amino acids: CASSGNPGQYTEAFF. As DNA, the CDR3 is TGTGCCAGCAGTGGTAACCCGGGACAGTACACTGAAGCTTTCTTT.

This clonotype counts as medium-sized (0.01 to 0.1%). This beta chain is an off-target read within a library intended for alpha chains, so its frequency means little. The chain carries TRBV6-1 and TRBJ1-5; possibly TRBD1 for D (5 bases). Germline assignment: CDR1 MNHNS and CDR2 SASEGT. The CDR3 contains 15 residues. The germline V and J ends were trimmed by 2 bases and 6 bases, with 14 bases remaining between them. For the CDR3, the DNA is TGTGCCAGCAGTGAAATGCCAGGGATGGGTCAGCCCCAGCATTTT. Amino acid sequence: CASSEMPGMGQPQHF.

In its sample, this clonotype was seen many times. The library was designed around alpha chains, so this beta chain is a stray read whose abundance carries little weight. This sequence joins TRBV7-2 and TRBJ2-3; D call uncertain. The CDR3 loop spans 15 amino acids. Trimming pared 3 bases from V and 0 bases from J, leaving 10 bases between. The V gene's germline CDR1 is SGHTA and CDR2 FQGNSA. The DNA for the CDR3 is TGTGCCAGCAGCTTGTGGGTTACTAGCACAGATACGCAGTATTTT. This translates into CASSLWVTSTDTQYF.

A note on this clonotype: This beta chain turned up in a library designed for alpha chains; as an off-target read, its abundance says little. This rearrangement joins TRBV5-8 to TRBJ2-7; D gene unclear. CDR1 is SGHTS and CDR2 is YDEGEE in the germline V gene. Trimming shortened V by 4 bases and J by 3 bases, and 14 bases separated the two germline ends. The CDR3 covers 14 residues. Here the CDR3 reads CASSANPGLYEQYV. CDR3 bases: TGTGCCAGCAGCGCAAACCCCGGGCTCTACGAGCAGTACGTC.

On this clonotype itself: Since the library was made to target alpha chains, this beta chain is a stray read and its abundance is not meaningful. In nucleotides, the CDR3 is TGTGCCAGCAGCTTTCAAGGGAGTGGGACAGATACGCAGTATTTT. It specifies CASSFQGSGTDTQYF. The chain combines TRBV7-2 with TRBJ2-3; D is perhaps TRBD2 (5 bases). V shed 3 bases and J shed 3 bases, with 13 bases lying between them. The germline gives CDR1 SGHTA, CDR2 FQGNSA. The CDR3 loop spans 15 amino acids.

This clonotype is medium-sized. This beta chain slipped into a library made for alpha chains as a stray read, so its size is not meaningful. The V gene is TRBV4-1, the J gene TRBJ1-3; no definite D call. This CDR3 has 17 amino acids. V lost 1 base, J lost 0 bases, and 13 bases lay in between. Germline CDR1 reads MGHRA; CDR2 reads YSYEKL. Written as DNA, the CDR3 is TGCGCCAGCAGCCAAGGCGTTCAGCCCGACTCTGGAAACACCATATATTTT. Translating it yields CASSQGVQPDSGNTIYF.

This clonotype was recorded at least ten times. Because this beta chain is a stray read in a library intended to capture alpha chains, its abundance should not be given much weight. The J gene is TRBJ2-7, the V gene TRBV20-1; D remains ambiguous. V was pared by 6 bases and J by 4 bases, with 16 bases between. This CDR3 is 13 amino acids long. Germline CDR1 and CDR2: DFQATT and SNEGSKA (reference sequence). Here the CDR3 DNA reads TGCAGTGCAGCCTCCGTAATGGGGTACGAGCAGTACTTC. It yields the protein CSAASVMGYEQYF.

This clonotype is categorized as medium-sized. The size of this beta chain means little, since it is a stray read in a library made for alpha chains. The chain recombines TRBV30 with TRBJ1-6; tentatively, D is TRBD1 (6 bases). V gave up 4 bases and J gave up 7 bases, with 17 bases separating them. This CDR3 is 15 amino acids long. Per the germline V gene, CDR1 is GTSNPN and CDR2 is SVGIG (reference sequence). The CDR3 sequence is CAWTGHQIRNSPLHF. The CDR3 DNA sequence: TGTGCCTGGACGGGACACCAAATTCGAAATTCACCCCTCCACTTT.

Many counts were recorded for this clonotype. This beta chain is an off-target read within a library intended for alpha chains, so its frequency means little. The rearrangement joins TRBV7-7 to TRBJ2-5; tentatively, D is TRBD1 (6 bases). The CDR3 totals 15 residues. The germline V gene has CDR1 SSHAT and CDR2 FNYEAQ (reference sequence). V lost 4 bases, J lost 1 base, and 13 bases lay in between. The CDR3 nucleotides are TGTGCCAGCAGCTCCGATAGGACAGTCCAAGAGACCCAGTACTTC. The encoded protein is CASSSDRTVQETQYF.

Sample share makes this clonotype medium-sized (0.01 to 0.1%). The size of this beta chain means little, since it is a stray read in a library made for alpha chains. The V gene is TRBV12-5, the J gene TRBJ1-2; D is perhaps TRBD1 (6 bases). Germline V gives CDR1 LGHNT, CDR2 FRNRAP. This CDR3 region has 13 residues. Trimming stripped 5 bases from V and 5 bases from J, with 12 bases between. CDR3 protein: CASGRTVVYGYTF. CDR3 coding DNA: TGTGCTAGTGGTAGGACAGTCGTTTATGGCTACACCTTC.

On this clonotype itself: A library prepared for alpha chains yielded this beta chain as an off-target read; its size is of little meaning. This sequence joins TRBV7-9 and TRBJ1-6, with unresolved D. V lost 2 bases, J lost 8 bases, and 7 bases lay in between. Germline V gives CDR1 SEHNR, CDR2 FQNEAQ (reference sequence). The CDR3 has 13 amino acids. This CDR3 is CASSLRQDSPLHF. CDR3 nucleotides: TGTGCCAGCAGCTTACGTCAAGATTCACCCCTCCACTTT.

This clonotype has just a few counts. Being off target in a library aimed at alpha chains, this beta chain has a size of little meaning. The chain links TRBV11-2 to TRBJ2-1, with 9 bases matching TRBD2. The CDR3 has 13 residues. Per the germline V gene, CDR1 is SGHAT and CDR2 is FQNNGV. The J segment lost 8 bases and the V segment lost 5 bases, leaving 4 bases of the junction unmatched. The chain's CDR3 is CASSLWTSDEQFF. CDR3 nucleotides: TGTGCCAGCAGCCTCTGGACTAGCGATGAGCAGTTCTTC. The variable domain in full, completed from reference TRBV11-2 and TRBJ2-1, reads EAGVAQSPRYKIIEKRQSVAFWCNPISGHATLYWYQQILGQGPKLLIQFQNNGVVDDSQLPKDRFSAERLKGVDSTLKIQPAKLEDSAVYLCASSLWTSDEQFFGPGTRLTVL.

This clonotype was observed a handful of times. This beta chain came through as a stray read in a library set up for alpha chains, and its size says little. The CDR3 sequence is CASSSNDRDIQYF. The CDR3, as DNA: TGTGCCAGCAGTTCCAACGACAGGGACATTCAGTACTTC. This rearrangement joins TRBV6-2 or TRBV6-3 to TRBJ2-4; 7 bases agree with TRBD1. Germline trimming cut 4 bases from V and 8 bases from J; bases unmatched to any gene: 5. From germline, CDR1 is MNHEY and CDR2 SVGEGT. The CDR3 loop spans 13 amino acids.

This clonotype was observed at least ten times. For a library built for alpha chains, this beta chain is a stray read; little rests on its size. The genes are TRBV20-1 and TRBJ1-1, with D perhaps matching TRBD1 (5 bases). From germline, CDR1 is DFQATT and CDR2 SNEGSKA (reference sequence). This CDR3 is 15 amino acids long. V lost 3 bases to trimming and J lost 1 base, with 15 bases between them. Here the CDR3 reads CSASPFAGTNTEAFF. The CDR3 DNA is TGCAGTGCTAGCCCCTTTGCAGGGACGAACACTGAAGCTTTCTTT.

This clonotype ranks as medium-sized. As an off-target read in a library built for alpha chains, this beta chain has a frequency of little significance. This chain links TRBV27 with TRBJ2-2, with D possibly being TRBD1 (6 bases). The germline CDR1 and CDR2 sequences are MNHEY and SMNVEV (reference sequence). V was shortened by 3 bases and J by 4 bases, with 9 bases between the two germline ends. The CDR3 runs 14 residues. CDR3 DNA: TGTGCCAGCAGTTTGGGGGCGGCCACCGGGGAGCTGTTTTTT. This encodes CASSLGAATGELFF.